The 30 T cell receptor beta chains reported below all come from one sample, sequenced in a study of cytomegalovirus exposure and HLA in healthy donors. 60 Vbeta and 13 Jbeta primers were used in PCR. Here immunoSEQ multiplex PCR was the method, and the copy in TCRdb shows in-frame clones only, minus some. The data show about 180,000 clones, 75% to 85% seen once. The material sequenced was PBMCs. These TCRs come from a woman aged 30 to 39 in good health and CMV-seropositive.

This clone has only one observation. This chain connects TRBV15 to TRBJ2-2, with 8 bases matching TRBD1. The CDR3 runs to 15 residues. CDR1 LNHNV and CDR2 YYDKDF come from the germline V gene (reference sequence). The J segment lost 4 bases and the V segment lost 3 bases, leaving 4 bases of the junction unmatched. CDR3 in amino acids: CATSSPDRVTGELFF. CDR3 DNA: TGTGCCACCAGCAGTCCGGACAGGGTCACCGGGGAGCTGTTTTTT.

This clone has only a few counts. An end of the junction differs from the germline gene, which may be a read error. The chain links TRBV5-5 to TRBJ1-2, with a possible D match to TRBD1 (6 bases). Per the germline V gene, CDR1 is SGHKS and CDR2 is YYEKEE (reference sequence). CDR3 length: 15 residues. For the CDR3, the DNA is TGTGCCACCAGCGTACAGGGTTTCGGTTTGCGCGGCTACACCTTC. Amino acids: CATSVQGFGLRGYTF.

The CDR3 DNA reads TGTGCCAGCAGCGGGCCGGGGTGGGCCAACACTGAAGCTTTCTTT. It is translated as CASSGPGWANTEAFF. The chain has TRBV28 and TRBJ1-1; D call uncertain. V lost 6 bases, J lost 2 bases, and 16 bases lay in between. The V gene's germline CDR1 is MDHEN and CDR2 SYDVKM. This CDR3 has 15 residues. The variable domain in full, completed from reference TRBV28 and TRBJ1-1, reads DVKVTQSSRYLVKRTGEKVFLECVQDMDHENMFWYRQDPGLGLRLIYFSYDVKMKEKGDIPEGYSVSREKKERFSLILESASTNQTSMYLCASSGPGWANTEAFFGQGTRLTVV.

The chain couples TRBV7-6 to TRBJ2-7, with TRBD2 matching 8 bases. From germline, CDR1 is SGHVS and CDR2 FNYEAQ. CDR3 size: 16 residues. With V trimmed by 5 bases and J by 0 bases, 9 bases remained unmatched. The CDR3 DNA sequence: TGTGCCAGCAGCCCCCGGGGTAGCGGGGACTCCTACGAGCAGTACTTC. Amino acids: CASSPRGSGDSYEQYF.

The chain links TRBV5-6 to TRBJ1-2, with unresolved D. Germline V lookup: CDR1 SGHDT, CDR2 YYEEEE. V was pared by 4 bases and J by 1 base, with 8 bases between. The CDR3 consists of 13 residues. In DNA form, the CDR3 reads TGTGCCAGCAGCGCGGCGGTTAACTATGGCTACACCTTC. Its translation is CASSAAVNYGYTF. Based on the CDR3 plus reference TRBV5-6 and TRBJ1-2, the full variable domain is DAGVTQSPTHLIKTRGQQVTLRCSPKSGHDTVSWYQQALGQGPQFIFQYYEEEERQRGNFPDRFSGHQFPNYSSELNVNALLLGDSALYLCASSAAVNYGYTFGSGTRLTVV.

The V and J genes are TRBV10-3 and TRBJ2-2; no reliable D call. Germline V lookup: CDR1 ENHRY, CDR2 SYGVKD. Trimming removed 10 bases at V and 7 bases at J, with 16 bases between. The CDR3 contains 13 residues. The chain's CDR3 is CATRPVPDGELFF. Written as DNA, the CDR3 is TGTGCCACCAGACCAGTCCCCGACGGGGAGCTGTTTTTT.

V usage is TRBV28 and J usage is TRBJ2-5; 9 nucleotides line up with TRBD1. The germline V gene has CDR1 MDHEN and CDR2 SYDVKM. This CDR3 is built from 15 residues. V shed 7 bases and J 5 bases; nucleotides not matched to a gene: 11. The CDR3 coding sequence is TGTGCCAGCATAACCGGGACAGGGCCTTCCGAGACCCAGTACTTC. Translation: CASITGTGPSETQYF.

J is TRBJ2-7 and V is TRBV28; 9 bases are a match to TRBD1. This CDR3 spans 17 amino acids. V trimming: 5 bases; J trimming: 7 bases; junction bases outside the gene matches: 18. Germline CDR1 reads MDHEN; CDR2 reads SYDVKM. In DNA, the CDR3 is TGTGCCAGCAGTGTGGGACAGGGTGGAGGTCAGATCGCGGAGCAGTACTTC. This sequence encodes CASSVGQGGGQIAEQYF.

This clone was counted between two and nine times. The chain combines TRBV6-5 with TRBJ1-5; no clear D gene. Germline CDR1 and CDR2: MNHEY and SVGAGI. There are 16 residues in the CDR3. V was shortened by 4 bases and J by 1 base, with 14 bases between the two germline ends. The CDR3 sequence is CASSSLGVGSNQPQHF. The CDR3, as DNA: TGTGCCAGCAGTTCCCTCGGGGTGGGGAGCAATCAGCCCCAGCATTTT.

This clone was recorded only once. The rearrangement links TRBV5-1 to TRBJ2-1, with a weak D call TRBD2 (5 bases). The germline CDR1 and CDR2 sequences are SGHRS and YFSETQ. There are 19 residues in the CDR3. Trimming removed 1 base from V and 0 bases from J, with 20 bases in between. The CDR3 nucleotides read TGCGCCAGCAGCTTGCTCGACGCGGGCCCCTCTAGCTCCTACAATGAGCAGTTCTTC. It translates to CASSLLDAGPSSSYNEQFF.

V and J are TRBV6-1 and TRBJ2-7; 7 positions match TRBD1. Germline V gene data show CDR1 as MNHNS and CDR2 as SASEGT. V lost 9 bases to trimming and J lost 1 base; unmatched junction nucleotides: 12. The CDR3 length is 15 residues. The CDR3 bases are TGTGCCAGGTTCGAAGACAGGGAGTGGTCCTACGAGCAGTACTTC. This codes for CARFEDREWSYEQYF.

CDR3 amino acids: CASSKPITGGQGQPQHF. DNA of the CDR3: TGTGCCAGCAGTAAACCCATCACAGGGGGCCAGGGCCAGCCCCAGCATTTT. The chain is built from TRBV6-7 and TRBJ1-5, with 9 bases aligning to TRBD1. TRBV6-7 is recorded as an ORF, its role being uncertain. There are 17 residues in the CDR3. Trimming took 5 bases from V and 7 from J; bases not matched to a gene: 15.

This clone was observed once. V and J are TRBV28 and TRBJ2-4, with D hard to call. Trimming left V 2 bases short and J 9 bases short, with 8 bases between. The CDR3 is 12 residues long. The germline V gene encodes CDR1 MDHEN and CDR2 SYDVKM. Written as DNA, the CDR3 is TGTGCCAGCAGTTTACAATCGAGCATTCAGTACTTC. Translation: CASSLQSSIQYF.

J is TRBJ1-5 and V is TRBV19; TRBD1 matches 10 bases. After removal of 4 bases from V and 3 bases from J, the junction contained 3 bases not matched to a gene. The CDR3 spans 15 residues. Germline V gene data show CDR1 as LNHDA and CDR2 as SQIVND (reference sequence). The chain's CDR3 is CASSKTGGANQPQHF. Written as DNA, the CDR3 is TGTGCCAGTAGTAAGACAGGGGGCGCCAATCAGCCCCAGCATTTT.

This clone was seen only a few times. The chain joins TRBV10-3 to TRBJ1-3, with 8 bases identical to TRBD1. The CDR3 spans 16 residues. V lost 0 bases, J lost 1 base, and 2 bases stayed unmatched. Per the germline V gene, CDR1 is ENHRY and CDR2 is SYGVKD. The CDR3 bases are TGTGCCATCAGTGAGTCGACAGGGGCATCTGGAAACACCATATATTTT. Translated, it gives CAISESTGASGNTIYF.

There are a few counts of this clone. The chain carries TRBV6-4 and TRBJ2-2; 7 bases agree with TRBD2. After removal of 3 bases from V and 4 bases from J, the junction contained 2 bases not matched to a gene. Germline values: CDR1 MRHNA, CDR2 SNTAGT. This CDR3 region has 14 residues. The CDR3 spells CASSETSSTGELFF. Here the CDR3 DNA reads TGTGCCAGCAGTGAGACTAGCTCCACCGGGGAGCTGTTTTTT.

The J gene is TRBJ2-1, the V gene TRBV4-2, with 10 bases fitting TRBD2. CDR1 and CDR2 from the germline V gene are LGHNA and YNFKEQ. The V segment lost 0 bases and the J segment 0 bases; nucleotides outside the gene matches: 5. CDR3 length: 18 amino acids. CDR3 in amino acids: CASSQDLTSGISYNEQFF. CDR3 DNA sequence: TGTGCCAGCAGCCAAGATTTAACTAGCGGGATCTCCTACAATGAGCAGTTCTTC.

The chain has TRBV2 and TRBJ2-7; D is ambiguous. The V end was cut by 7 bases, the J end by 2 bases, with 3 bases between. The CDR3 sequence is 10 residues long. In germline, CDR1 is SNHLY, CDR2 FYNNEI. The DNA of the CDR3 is TGTGCCAGCACTACCTACGAGCAGTACTTC. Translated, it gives CASTTYEQYF.

CDR3 region: CAISDGMGGGYEQYF. In DNA form, the CDR3 reads TGTGCCATCAGCGACGGTATGGGGGGAGGGTACGAGCAGTACTTC. V and J are TRBV10-3 and TRBJ2-7; 7 positions match TRBD2. The V gene end was trimmed by 6 bases and the J gene end by 4 bases; junction bases not matched to a gene: 12. Germline-derived CDR1 and CDR2 are ENHRY and SYGVKD. This CDR3 has 15 amino acids.

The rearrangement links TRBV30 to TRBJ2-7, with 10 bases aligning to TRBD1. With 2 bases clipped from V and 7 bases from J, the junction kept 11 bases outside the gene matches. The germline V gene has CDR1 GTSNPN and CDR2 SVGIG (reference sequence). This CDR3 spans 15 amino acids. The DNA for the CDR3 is TGTGCCTGGAGTCCCCTAAGGGACAGGGGTGGAGAGCAGTACTTC. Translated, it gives CAWSPLRDRGGEQYF.

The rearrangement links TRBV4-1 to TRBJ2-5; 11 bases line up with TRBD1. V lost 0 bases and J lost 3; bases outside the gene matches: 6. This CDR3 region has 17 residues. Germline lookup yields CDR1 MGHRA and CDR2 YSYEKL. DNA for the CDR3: TGCGCCAGCAGCCAAGATTTCGGGGGACAGGGGGAAGAGACCCAGTACTTC. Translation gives CASSQDFGGQGEETQYF.

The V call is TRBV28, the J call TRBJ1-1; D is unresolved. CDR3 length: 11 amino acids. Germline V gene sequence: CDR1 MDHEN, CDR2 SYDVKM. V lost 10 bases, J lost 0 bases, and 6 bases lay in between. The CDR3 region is CAIQMNTEAFF. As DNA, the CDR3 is TGTGCCATCCAGATGAACACTGAAGCTTTCTTT. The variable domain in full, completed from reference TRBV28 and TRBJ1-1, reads DVKVTQSSRYLVKRTGEKVFLECVQDMDHENMFWYRQDPGLGLRLIYFSYDVKMKEKGDIPEGYSVSREKKERFSLILESASTNQTSMYLCAIQMNTEAFFGQGTRLTVV.

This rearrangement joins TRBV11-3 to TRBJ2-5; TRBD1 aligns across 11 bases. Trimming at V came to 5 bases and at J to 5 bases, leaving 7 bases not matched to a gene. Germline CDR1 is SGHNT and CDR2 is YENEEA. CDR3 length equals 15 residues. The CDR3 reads CASSPRTGGDETQYF. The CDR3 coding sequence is TGTGCCAGCAGCCCACGGACAGGGGGCGATGAGACCCAGTACTTC. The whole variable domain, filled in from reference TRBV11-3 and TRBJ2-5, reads EAGVVQSPRYKIIEKKQPVAFWCNPISGHNTLYWYLQNLGQGPELLIRYENEEAVDDSQLPKDRFSAERLKGVDSTLKIQPAELGDSAVYLCASSPRTGGDETQYFGPGTRLLVL.

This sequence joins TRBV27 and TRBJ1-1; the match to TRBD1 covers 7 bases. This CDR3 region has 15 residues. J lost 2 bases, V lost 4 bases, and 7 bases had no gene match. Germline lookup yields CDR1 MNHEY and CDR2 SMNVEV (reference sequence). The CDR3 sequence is CASSSPYRGNTEAFF. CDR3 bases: TGTGCCAGCAGTTCCCCTTACAGGGGCAACACTGAAGCTTTCTTT.

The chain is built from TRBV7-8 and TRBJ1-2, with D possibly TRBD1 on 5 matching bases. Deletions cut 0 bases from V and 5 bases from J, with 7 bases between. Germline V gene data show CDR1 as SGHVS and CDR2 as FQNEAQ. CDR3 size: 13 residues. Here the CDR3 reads CASSLATAYGYTF. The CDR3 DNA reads TGTGCCAGCAGCTTAGCGACAGCTTATGGCTACACCTTC.

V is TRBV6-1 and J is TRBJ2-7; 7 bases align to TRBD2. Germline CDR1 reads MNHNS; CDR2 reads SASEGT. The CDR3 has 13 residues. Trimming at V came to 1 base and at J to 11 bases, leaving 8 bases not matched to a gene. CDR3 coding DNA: TGTGCCAGCAGTGAAGTGGTGGGGAGGGCCGAGTACTTC. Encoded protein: CASSEVVGRAEYF.

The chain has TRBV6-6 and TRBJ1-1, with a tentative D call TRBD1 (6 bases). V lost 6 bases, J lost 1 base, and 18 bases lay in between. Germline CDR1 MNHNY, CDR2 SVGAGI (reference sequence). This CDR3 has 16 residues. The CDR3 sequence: CASSKQSGDGNTEAFF. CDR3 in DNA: TGTGCCAGCAGCAAACAGTCAGGGGATGGGAACACTGAAGCTTTCTTT.

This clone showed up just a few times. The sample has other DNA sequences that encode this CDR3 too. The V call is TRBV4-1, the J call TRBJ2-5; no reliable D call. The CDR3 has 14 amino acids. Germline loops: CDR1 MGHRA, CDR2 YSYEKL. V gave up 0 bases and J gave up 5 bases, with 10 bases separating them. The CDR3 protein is CASSQEGSRETQYF. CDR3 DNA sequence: TGCGCCAGCAGCCAAGAAGGCTCCAGGGAGACCCAGTACTTC.

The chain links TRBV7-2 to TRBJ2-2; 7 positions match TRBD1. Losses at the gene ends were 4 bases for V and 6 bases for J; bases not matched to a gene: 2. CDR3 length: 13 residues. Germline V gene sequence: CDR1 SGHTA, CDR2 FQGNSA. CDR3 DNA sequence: TGTGCCAGCAGCTCTCAGGGGGCCGGGGAGCTGTTTTTT. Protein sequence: CASSSQGAGELFF. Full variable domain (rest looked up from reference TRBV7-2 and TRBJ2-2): GAGVSQSPSNKVTEKGKDVELRCDPISGHTALYWYRQSLGQGLEFLIYFQGNSAPDKSGLPSDRFSAERTGGSVSTLTIQRTQQEDSAVYLCASSSQGAGELFFGEGSRLTVL.

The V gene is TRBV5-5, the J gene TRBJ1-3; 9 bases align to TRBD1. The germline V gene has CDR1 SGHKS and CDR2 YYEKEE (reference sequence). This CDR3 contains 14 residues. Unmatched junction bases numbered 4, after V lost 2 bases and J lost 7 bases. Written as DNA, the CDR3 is TGTGCCAGCAGCTTTGGGACAGGGATGAACACCATATATTTT. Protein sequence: CASSFGTGMNTIYF. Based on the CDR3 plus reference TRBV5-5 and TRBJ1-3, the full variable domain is DAGVTQSPTHLIKTRGQQVTLRCSPISGHKSVSWYQQVLGQGPQFIFQYYEKEERGRGNFPDRFSARQFPNYSSELNVNALLLGDSALYLCASSFGTGMNTIYFGEGSWLTVV.